The 26 T cell receptor beta chains below come from one sample, sequenced in a study of blood T cells in healthy people across ages. Primed by a sample-barcoded 5' primer and a J-beta primer mix, a second PCR proceeded for about 7 to 11 cycles. In TCRdb, the 5' RACE reads were re-called with MiXCR into one record per CDR3 protein. The repertoire holds about 1.8 million distinct CDR3 sequences, with 40% to 55% as singletons. The specimen was blood. These TCRs come from a woman aged 40 to 49 in good health.

This clonotype is a singleton in its sample. The chain links TRBV6-1 to TRBJ2-1; TRBD2 matches at 8 bases. The J segment lost 2 bases and the V segment lost 5 bases, leaving 8 bases of the junction unmatched. CDR1 is MNHNS and CDR2 is SASEGT in the germline V gene. The CDR3 covers 16 residues. CDR3 sequence: CASSSAAGGTYNEQFF. In nucleotides, the CDR3 is TGTGCCAGCAGTTCAGCCGCGGGGGGCACCTACAATGAGCAGTTCTTC.

The genes are TRBV9 and TRBJ1-2; maybe TRBD1 (5 bases). The CDR3 loop spans 12 amino acids. The germline V and J ends were trimmed by 5 bases and 5 bases, with 10 bases remaining between them. Germline V CDR1 and CDR2: SGDLS, YYNGEE. The CDR3 reads CASRQASYGYTF. Written as DNA, the CDR3 is TGTGCCAGCAGACAGGCCTCTTATGGCTACACCTTC.

The chain has TRBV20-1 and TRBJ2-7; 9 bases map to TRBD1. The CDR3 is 17 amino acids. J lost 5 bases, V lost 1 base, and 15 bases had no gene match. The germline gives CDR1 DFQATT, CDR2 SNEGSKA (reference sequence). The chain's CDR3 is CSARGPKGRDRANEQYF. The CDR3 DNA follows: TGCAGTGCTAGAGGCCCCAAAGGACGGGACAGGGCCAACGAGCAGTACTTC.

The chain uses TRBV7-2 and TRBJ2-6; 8 bases fit TRBD1. This CDR3 is built from 16 residues. CDR1 SGHTA and CDR2 FQGNSA come from the germline V gene. The junction had 6 bases not matched to a gene; V was cut back by 5 bases and J by 3 bases. The DNA of the CDR3 is TGTGCCAGCAGCCTAAACAGGGGGTTTGGGGCCAACGTCCTGACTTTC. It specifies CASSLNRGFGANVLTF.

The V call is TRBV2, the J call TRBJ1-2, with 7 bases identical to TRBD1. V dropped 9 bases and J dropped 3; count of bases not matched to a gene: 4. Germline V gives CDR1 SNHLY, CDR2 FYNNEI. This CDR3 is 12 amino acids long. The CDR3 DNA reads TGTGCCAGTCAGGGGGAGGACTATGGCTACACCTTC. It translates to CASQGEDYGYTF.

The chain recombines TRBV4-2 with TRBJ1-2, with TRBD1 matching 7 bases. Germline V gene sequence: CDR1 LGHNA, CDR2 YNFKEQ. The CDR3 extends over 15 amino acids. The trim removed 4 bases at V and 7 bases at J, leaving 12 bases unmatched. CDR3 residues: CASSPGWEGAGGYTF. The CDR3 DNA reads as TGTGCCAGCAGCCCCGGATGGGAGGGGGCGGGTGGCTACACCTTC.

The chain has TRBV27 and TRBJ2-5; 8 positions agree with TRBD2. Germline CDR1 is MNHEY and CDR2 is SMNVEV (reference sequence). The CDR3 length is 16 residues. V trimming: 4 bases; J trimming: 5 bases; junction bases outside the gene matches: 12. CDR3 region: CASSSARGTRGETQYF. CDR3 DNA sequence: TGTGCCAGCAGTTCCGCCCGCGGGACTAGGGGGGAGACCCAGTACTTC.

This clonotype was observed a handful of times. This chain joins TRBV5-1 and TRBJ2-7; D may be TRBD1 or TRBD2 (5 bases each). V lost 4 bases and J lost 2, with 13 bases in between. Germline values: CDR1 SGHRS, CDR2 YFSETQ. The CDR3 consists of 14 residues. The CDR3 is CASSEGKVTYEQYF. In nucleotides, the CDR3 is TGCGCCAGCAGCGAGGGGAAGGTTACCTACGAGCAGTACTTC.

The chain joins TRBV6-2 or TRBV6-3 to TRBJ2-7, with 9 bases that match TRBD2. TRBJ2-5 matches the DNA end more closely, so the J call is doubtful. The CDR3 loop spans 16 amino acids. CDR1 MNHEY and CDR2 SVGEGT come from the germline V gene. Here the CDR3 reads CASSYQLAGAKETQYF. CDR3 bases: TGTGCCAGCAGTTACCAACTAGCGGGTGCGAAAGAGACCCAGTACTTC.

This clonotype was observed a few times. The rearrangement joins TRBV29-1 to TRBJ2-3; D possibly corresponds to TRBD2 (6 bases). Germline loops: CDR1 SQVTM, CDR2 ANQGSEA. The CDR3 totals 13 residues. With 0 bases removed from V and 5 bases from J, the gap between germline ends came to 9 bases. The CDR3 nucleotides are TGCAGCGTTGAAGATTGGGGAGGAGATACGCAGTATTTT. This sequence encodes CSVEDWGGDTQYF.

V gene TRBV29-1 combines with J gene TRBJ2-1, with 14 bases that match TRBD2. V gave up 7 bases and J gave up 9 bases; unmatched junction bases: 11. The V gene's germline CDR1 is SQVTM and CDR2 ANQGSEA. This CDR3 contains 15 residues. The CDR3 DNA follows: TGCAGCGCTCTCCTGGGACTAGCGGGGGCGGGTGAGCAGTTCTTC. This gives the protein CSALLGLAGAGEQFF.

This clonotype has a handful of counts. The chain combines TRBV7-9 with TRBJ2-1; 10 bases are shared with TRBD2. Per germline, CDR1 SEHNR and CDR2 FQNEAQ (reference sequence). CDR3 size: 16 residues. Trimming cost V 4 bases and J 9 bases; bases outside gene matches: 12. The CDR3 region is CASSSPKRGGPAEQFF. The CDR3 coding sequence is TGTGCCAGCAGCTCACCAAAGCGGGGGGGACCAGCTGAGCAGTTCTTC.

The chain uses TRBV12-3 or TRBV12-4 and TRBJ1-2; no clear D. There are 14 residues in the CDR3. V dropped 6 bases and J dropped 3 bases, with 14 bases sitting between them. Here the CDR3 DNA reads TGTGCCAGCAGCCGAGACGGCGTCGACTATGGCTACACCTTC. It encodes CASSRDGVDYGYTF.

This clonotype was seen a handful of times. The rearrangement uses TRBV4-2 and TRBJ2-5, with TRBD2 identical over 8 bases. V lost 3 bases to trimming and J lost 4 bases; unmatched junction nucleotides: 7. The CDR3 extends over 15 amino acids. Germline-derived CDR1 and CDR2 are LGHNA and YNFKEQ. Here the CDR3 reads CASSHREGEGETQYF. The CDR3 DNA sequence: TGTGCCAGCAGCCACCGGGAGGGGGAAGGAGAGACCCAGTACTTC.

This clonotype has just a few counts. The chain carries TRBV6-2 or TRBV6-3 and TRBJ2-6; D remains unclear. Trimming took 10 bases from V and 0 from J, leaving 16 bases between them. The germline V gene encodes CDR1 MNHEY and CDR2 SVGEGT. This CDR3 spans 16 amino acids. The CDR3 sequence is CATLEAASSGANVLTF. The DNA of the CDR3 is TGTGCCACTCTCGAGGCAGCGAGCTCTGGGGCCAACGTCCTGACTTTC.

A few counts support this clonotype. V usage is TRBV12-3 or TRBV12-4 and J usage is TRBJ2-6; unclear D gene. The CDR3 spans 19 residues. V was pared by 1 base and J by 1 base, with 17 bases between. CDR3 in amino acids: CASSLDSWLKGSGANVLTF. For the CDR3, the DNA is TGTGCCAGCAGTTTAGACAGTTGGCTAAAAGGTTCTGGGGCCAACGTCCTGACTTTC.

The V gene is TRBV2, the J gene TRBJ2-5; TRBD1 agrees at 11 bases. The end of the DNA aligns better with TRBJ2-7, so the J call may be wrong. Germline V CDR1 and CDR2: SNHLY, FYNNEI. This CDR3 has 13 residues. The CDR3 coding sequence is TGTGCCAGCAGTGAGGGACAGGGGGACGAGCAGTACTTC. This translates into CASSEGQGDEQYF.

Only a few counts were recorded for this clonotype. The genes are TRBV7-2 and TRBJ1-4; 7 bases map to TRBD1. The CDR3 is 13 amino acids. Per germline, CDR1 SGHTA and CDR2 FQGNSA. The ends lost 8 bases at V and 6 bases at J; junction bases unmatched: 6. This CDR3 is CASGTAGDEKLFF. CDR3 coding DNA: TGTGCCAGCGGGACAGCTGGGGATGAAAAACTGTTTTTT.

The chain links TRBV4-1 to TRBJ2-5; 9 bases are shared with TRBD1. CDR3 size: 17 residues. Germline V CDR1 and CDR2: MGHRA, YSYEKL. V lost 6 bases to trimming and J lost 11 bases; unmatched junction nucleotides: 22. As DNA, the CDR3 is TGCGCCAGCAGGGGACAGGGCTCTCCTAGCTCCTACAATGAGCAGTACTTC. Its protein product is CASRGQGSPSSYNEQYF.

The J gene is TRBJ2-1, the V gene TRBV28, with TRBD1 as a possible D gene (5 bases). Germline values: CDR1 MDHEN, CDR2 SYDVKM. This CDR3 comprises 13 residues. V was shortened by 10 bases and J by 4 bases, with 14 bases between the two germline ends. The CDR3, as DNA: TGTGCCATCGACAGAGGTACGTACAATGAGCAGTTCTTC. Its protein product is CAIDRGTYNEQFF.

This clonotype was observed a few times. The chain recombines TRBV6-5 with TRBJ1-5, with 10 bases aligning to TRBD1. Germline V gene sequence: CDR1 MNHEY, CDR2 SVGAGI. The CDR3 covers 16 residues. Trimming removed 5 bases from V and 3 bases from J; junction bases left unmatched: 7. CDR3 bases: TGTGCCAGCAGTAGGACAGGGGGATCGGTCAATCAGCCCCAGCATTTT. Translation gives CASSRTGGSVNQPQHF.

There are a few counts of this clonotype. V usage is TRBV24-1 and J usage is TRBJ2-5; the D is unclear. Germline-derived CDR1 and CDR2 are KGHDR and SFDVKD. With 7 bases removed from V and 3 bases from J, the gap between germline ends came to 11 bases. This CDR3 comprises 13 residues. The chain's CDR3 is CATSWSGEETQYF. Here the CDR3 DNA reads TGTGCCACCAGCTGGTCGGGCGAAGAGACCCAGTACTTC.

The chain combines TRBV4-3 with TRBJ1-2, with 9 bases matching TRBD1. The CDR3 spans 17 residues. CDR1 LGHNA and CDR2 YSLEER come from the germline V gene. V lost 3 bases, J lost 4 bases, and 12 bases stayed unmatched. CDR3 region: CASSHPHRGRNTYGYTF. In DNA form, the CDR3 reads TGCGCCAGCAGCCATCCCCACAGGGGGCGAAACACCTATGGCTACACCTTC.

This chain uses TRBV12-3 or TRBV12-4 with TRBJ2-1; unclear D gene. Between the trimmed V and J ends, which lost 5 bases and 2 bases, there was a span of 4 bases. CDR3 length equals 12 residues. Written as DNA, the CDR3 is TGTGCCAGCAGTATCGCCTACAATGAGCAGTTCTTC. This sequence encodes CASSIAYNEQFF.

This clonotype showed up just a few times. The V and J genes are TRBV7-9 and TRBJ1-2; TRBD1 might be the D (5 bases). CDR1 and CDR2 from the germline V gene are SEHNR and FQNEAQ (reference sequence). V lost 7 bases, J lost 6 bases, and 15 bases lay in between. The CDR3 has 13 residues. CDR3 DNA: TGTGCCAGCACCTTTTCGGGGGTGGATGGCTACACCTTC. The encoded protein is CASTFSGVDGYTF.

Comment on this clonotype: The junction shows a germline mismatch at one end, possibly a read error. The chain employs TRBV7-9 and TRBJ1-2; TRBD1 matches at 9 bases. The CDR3 has 14 residues. The germline V gene encodes CDR1 SEHNR and CDR2 FQNEAQ (reference sequence). Here the CDR3 DNA reads TGTGCCGGCAGCGGGGACAGGGCCAACTATGGCTACACCTTC. Translated, it gives CAGSGDRANYGYTF.